This T cell receptor (beta chain) originates from a study of identical twins. Broader study findings: It was cross-sectional statistical analysis, not following the same donors, that the conclusions relied on. Invariant T cells like MAIT and iNKT could partly confound the zero-insertion analyses.

A universal primer site was added by template switching, and unique molecular identifiers were carried by the cDNA. TCRdb fed the 5' RACE reads into MiXCR, producing one record per CDR3 protein. The repertoire includes under 400,000 distinct CDR3 sequences, approximately 9.1% of them detected once, and more than 8% sits in the top ten. The CDR3 contains 12 residues. Germline CDR1 SGHNT, CDR2 YENEEA. V shed 5 bases, J shed 3 bases, and the junction held 1 base outside the gene matches. All donors were healthy Caucasians. Turning to this clonotype: Its antigen is unidentified.

The rearrangement links TRBV11-3 to TRBJ2-7, with 7 bases lining up with TRBD2. The receptor was isolated from a woman between 45 and 60 years old in good health. Sequenced sample: naive T cells sorted from blood. The CDR3 nucleotides read TGTGCCAGCAGCGGACTAGTCTACGAGCAGTACTTC. This encodes CASSGLVYEQYF.